This TCR beta chain is from a study of T cell repertoires in cytomegalovirus infection (dated by TCRdb to the late 2010s). For the wider study: The peptide stimulations were aimed at well-studied HLA-B-restricted epitopes as well as recently identified HLA-C-restricted CMV epitopes, whose presentation resists viral immunomodulation. The HLA type of each donor mattered for the analysis, because public TCR beta signatures pointed to carriage of CMV infection along with the matching HLA type.

General findings and caveats noted by the study authors: Carriers of CMV infection plus the relevant HLA type were discriminated by the cumulative frequency of public TCR beta family members in the study cohort and in an independent 352-donor cohort. The ex vivo response was dominated by HLA-C-restricted CMV-specific TCR beta clonotypes, which also provided the single most frequent clonotype in two of eight donors.

The sample's treatment or condition label is to be understood as: in vitro stimulation with specific CMV peptide epitopes to enrich CMV-specific T cells. Sequencing relied on an Illumina HiSeq 1500. TCRdb reworked the public reads: Q25 trimming with fastp, MiXCR clone assembly, productive beta chains retained. Each CDR3 protein appears once, grouped with its most common genes and DNA. Recorded for this sample are 830,000 or so distinct CDR3 sequences; 32% of them occurred a single time. In total, the top ten clones hold over 10% of the sample. The cysteine opens and the phenylalanine closes a CDR3 of 21 amino acids. The DNA shown is the 63-base CDR3, in frame from base 1. V loses 3 bases at its end and J loses 2 bases; junction bases beyond the gene matches: 21. Reading the germline V gene gives CDR1 MNHEY and CDR2 SVGAGI. This clonotype was recorded at least ten times. Its antigen has not been determined. Base qualities are not at hand, and no much larger clone is one base apart.

The sequence derives from a human donor in good health (CMV status not recorded). Some clones in this sample may be carry-over from other donors' samples. The chain joins TRBV6-5 to TRBJ2-1, with 8 bases aligning to TRBD1. The input for sequencing was cultured CD8+ T cells from PBMCs, taken from culture after CMV antigen stimulation. Here is the DNA: TGTGCCAGCAGTTATCTTAACCCCCTCTCGGACAGGGAATATCCCTACAATGAGCAGTTCTTC. This is translated as CASSYLNPLSDREYPYNEQFF.